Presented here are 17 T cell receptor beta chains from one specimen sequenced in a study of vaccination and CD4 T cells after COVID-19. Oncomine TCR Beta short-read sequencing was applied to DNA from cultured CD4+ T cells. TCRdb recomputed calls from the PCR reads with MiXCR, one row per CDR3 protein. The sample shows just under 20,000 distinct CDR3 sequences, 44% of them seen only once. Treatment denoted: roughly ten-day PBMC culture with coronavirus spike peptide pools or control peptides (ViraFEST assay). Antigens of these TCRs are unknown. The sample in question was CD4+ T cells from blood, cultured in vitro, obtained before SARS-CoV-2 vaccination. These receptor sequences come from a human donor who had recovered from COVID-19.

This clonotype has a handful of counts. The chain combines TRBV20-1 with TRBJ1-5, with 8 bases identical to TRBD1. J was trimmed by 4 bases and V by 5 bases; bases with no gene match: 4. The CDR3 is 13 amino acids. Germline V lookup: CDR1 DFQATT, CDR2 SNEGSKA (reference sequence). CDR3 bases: TGCAGTGCTCAGGACAGGGAGAATCAGCCCCAGCATTTT. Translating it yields CSAQDRENQPQHF.

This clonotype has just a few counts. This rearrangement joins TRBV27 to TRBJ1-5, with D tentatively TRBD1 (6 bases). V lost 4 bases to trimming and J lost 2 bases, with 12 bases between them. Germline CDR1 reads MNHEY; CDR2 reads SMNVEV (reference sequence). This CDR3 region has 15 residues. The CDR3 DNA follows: TGTGCCAGCAGTTCCCAGGGGTTGGGCAATCAGCCCCAGCATTTT. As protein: CASSSQGLGNQPQHF.

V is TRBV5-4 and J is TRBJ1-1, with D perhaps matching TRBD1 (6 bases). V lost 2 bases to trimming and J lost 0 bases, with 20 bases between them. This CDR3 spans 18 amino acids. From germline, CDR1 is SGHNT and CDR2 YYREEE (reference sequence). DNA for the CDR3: TGTGCCAGCAGCTTAGGGCCCGGGGGCAGGGGAATGAACACTGAAGCTTTCTTT. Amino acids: CASSLGPGGRGMNTEAFF.

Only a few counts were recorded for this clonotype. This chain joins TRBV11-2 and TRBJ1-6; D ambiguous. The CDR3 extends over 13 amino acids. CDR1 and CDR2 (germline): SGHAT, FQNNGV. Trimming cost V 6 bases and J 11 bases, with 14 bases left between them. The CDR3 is CASSDSRLTPLHF. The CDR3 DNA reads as TGTGCCAGCAGTGACTCCCGTTTGACACCCCTCCACTTT.

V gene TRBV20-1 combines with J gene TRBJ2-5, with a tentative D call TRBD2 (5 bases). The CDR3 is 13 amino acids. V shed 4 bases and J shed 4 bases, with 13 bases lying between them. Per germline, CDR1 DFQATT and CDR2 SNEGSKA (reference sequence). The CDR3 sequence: CSATGVAGETQYF. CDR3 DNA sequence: TGCAGTGCTACCGGTGTGGCGGGAGAGACCCAGTACTTC.

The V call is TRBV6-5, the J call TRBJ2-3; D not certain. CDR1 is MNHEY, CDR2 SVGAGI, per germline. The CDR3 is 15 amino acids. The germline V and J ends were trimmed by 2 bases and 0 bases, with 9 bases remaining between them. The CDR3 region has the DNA TGTGCCAGCAGTTACAGCAGCATTAGCACAGATACGCAGTATTTT. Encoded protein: CASSYSSISTDTQYF.

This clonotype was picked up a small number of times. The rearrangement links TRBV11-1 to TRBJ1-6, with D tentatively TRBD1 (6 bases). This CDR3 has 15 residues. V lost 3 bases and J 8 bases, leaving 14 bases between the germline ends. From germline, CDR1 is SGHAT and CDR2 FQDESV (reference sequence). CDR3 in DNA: TGTGCCAGCAGCTTTGATCTCAGGGGTGATTCACCCCTCCACTTT. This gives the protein CASSFDLRGDSPLHF.

In nucleotides, the CDR3 is TGCAGTGCTAGAGGGGGGACAGGGAATCAGCCCCAGCATTTT. As protein: CSARGGTGNQPQHF. The V and J genes are TRBV20-1 and TRBJ1-5; TRBD1 matches at 9 bases. V lost 1 base and J lost 4; bases outside the gene matches: 2. Germline V gene sequence: CDR1 DFQATT, CDR2 SNEGSKA (reference sequence). This CDR3 region has 14 residues.

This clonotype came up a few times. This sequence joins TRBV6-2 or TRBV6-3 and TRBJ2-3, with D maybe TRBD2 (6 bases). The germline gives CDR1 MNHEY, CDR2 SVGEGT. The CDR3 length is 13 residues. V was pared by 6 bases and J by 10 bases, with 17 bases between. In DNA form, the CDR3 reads TGTGCCAGCAGCCTCGGGACCCCGGGGGCGCAGTATTTT. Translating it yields CASSLGTPGAQYF.

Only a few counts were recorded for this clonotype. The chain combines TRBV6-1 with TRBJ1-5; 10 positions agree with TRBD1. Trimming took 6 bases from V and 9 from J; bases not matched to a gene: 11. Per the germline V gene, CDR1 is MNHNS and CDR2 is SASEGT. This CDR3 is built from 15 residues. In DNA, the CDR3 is TGTGCCAGCAGCCCCAGACAGGGGGCGGGTTCGCCCCAGCATTTT. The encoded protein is CASSPRQGAGSPQHF.

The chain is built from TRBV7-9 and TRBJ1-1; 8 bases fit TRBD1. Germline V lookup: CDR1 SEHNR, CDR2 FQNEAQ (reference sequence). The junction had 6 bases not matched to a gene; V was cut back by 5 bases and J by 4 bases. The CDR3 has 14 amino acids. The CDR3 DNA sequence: TGTGCCAGCAGCCTTCGGACAGGGTTCACTGAAGCTTTCTTT. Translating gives CASSLRTGFTEAFF. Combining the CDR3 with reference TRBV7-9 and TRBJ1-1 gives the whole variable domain DTGVSQNPRHKITKRGQNVTFRCDPISEHNRLYWYRQTLGQGPEFLTYFQNEAQLEKSRLLSDRFSAERPKGSFSTLEIQRTEQGDSAMYLCASSLRTGFTEAFFGQGTRLTVV.

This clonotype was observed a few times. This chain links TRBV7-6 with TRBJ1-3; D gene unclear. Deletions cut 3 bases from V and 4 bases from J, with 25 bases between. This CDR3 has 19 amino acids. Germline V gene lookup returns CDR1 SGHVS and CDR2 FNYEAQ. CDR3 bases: TGTGCCAGCAGCTTGGGATCATCCTCGCGTAGCGGATTAGGAAACACCATATATTTT. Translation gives CASSLGSSSRSGLGNTIYF.

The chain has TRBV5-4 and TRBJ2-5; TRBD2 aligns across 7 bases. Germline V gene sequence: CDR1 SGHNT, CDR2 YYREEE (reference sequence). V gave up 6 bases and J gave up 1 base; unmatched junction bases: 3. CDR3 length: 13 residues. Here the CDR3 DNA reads TGTGCCAGCACGACTAGCACCCAAGAGACCCAGTACTTC. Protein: CASTTSTQETQYF.

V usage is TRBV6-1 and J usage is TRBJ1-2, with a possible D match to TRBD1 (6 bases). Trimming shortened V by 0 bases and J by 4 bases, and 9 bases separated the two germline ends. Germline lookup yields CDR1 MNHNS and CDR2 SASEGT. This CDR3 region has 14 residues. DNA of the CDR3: TGTGCCAGCAGTGAAGCAGGACAGTCCTATGGCTACACCTTC. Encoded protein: CASSEAGQSYGYTF.

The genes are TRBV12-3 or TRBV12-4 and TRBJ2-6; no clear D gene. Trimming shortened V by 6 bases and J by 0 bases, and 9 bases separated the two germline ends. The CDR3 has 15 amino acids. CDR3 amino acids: CASSPSGSGANVLTF. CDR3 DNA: TGTGCCAGCAGCCCCTCGGGCTCTGGGGCCAACGTCCTGACTTTC.

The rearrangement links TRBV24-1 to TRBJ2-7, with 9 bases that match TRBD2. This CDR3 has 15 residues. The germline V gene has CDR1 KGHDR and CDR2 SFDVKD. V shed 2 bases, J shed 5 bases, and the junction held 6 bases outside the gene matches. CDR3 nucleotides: TGTGCCACCAGTGATTCTAGCGGGGCTCGGAACGAGCAGTACTTC. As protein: CATSDSSGARNEQYF.

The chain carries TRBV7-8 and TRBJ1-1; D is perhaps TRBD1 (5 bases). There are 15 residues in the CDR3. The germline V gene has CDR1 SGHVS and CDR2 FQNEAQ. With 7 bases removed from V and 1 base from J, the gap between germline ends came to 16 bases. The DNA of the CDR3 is TGTGCCAGCACCCCCCCTGGGGCAAGGAACACTGAAGCTTTCTTT. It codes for CASTPPGARNTEAFF.